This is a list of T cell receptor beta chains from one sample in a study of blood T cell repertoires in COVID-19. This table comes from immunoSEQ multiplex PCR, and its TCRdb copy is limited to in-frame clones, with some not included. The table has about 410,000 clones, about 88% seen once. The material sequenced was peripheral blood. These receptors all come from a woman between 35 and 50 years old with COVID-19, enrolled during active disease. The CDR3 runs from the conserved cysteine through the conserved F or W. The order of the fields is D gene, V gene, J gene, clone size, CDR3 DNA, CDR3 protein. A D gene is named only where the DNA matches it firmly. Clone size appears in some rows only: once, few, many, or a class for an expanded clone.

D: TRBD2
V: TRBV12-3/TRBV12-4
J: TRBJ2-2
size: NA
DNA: TGTGCCAGCAGAAAGCGGGAGGTCGGGGAGCTGTTTTTT
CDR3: CASRKREVGELFF

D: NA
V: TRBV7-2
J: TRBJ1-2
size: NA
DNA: TGTGCCAGCAGCCTAGGCGGGGGGATCCTTAACTATGGCTACACCTTC
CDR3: CASSLGGGILNYGYTF

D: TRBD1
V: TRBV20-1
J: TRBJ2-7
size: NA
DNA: TGCAGTGCTAGTCATACCGGGACAGGCTCCTACGAGCAGTACTTC
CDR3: CSASHTGTGSYEQYF

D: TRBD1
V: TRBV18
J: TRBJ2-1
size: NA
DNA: TGTGCCAGCTCGGAGAGGACAGGGGGGAACAATGAGCAGTTCTTC
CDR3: CASSERTGGNNEQFF

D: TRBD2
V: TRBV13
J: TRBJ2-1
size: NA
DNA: TGTGCCAGCAGATCGTCTGGGGGGGGAACGTTTAATGAGCAGTTCTTC
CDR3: CASRSSGGGTFNEQFF

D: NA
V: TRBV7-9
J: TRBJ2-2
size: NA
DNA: TGTGCCAGCAGCTTAGGGCAGACGAACACCGGGGAGCTGTTTTTT
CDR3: CASSLGQTNTGELFF

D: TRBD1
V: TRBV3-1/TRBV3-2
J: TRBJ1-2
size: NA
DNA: TGTGCCAGCAAATCCCTGGACAGGGGTGTAGCTGGCTACACCTTC
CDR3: CASKSLDRGVAGYTF

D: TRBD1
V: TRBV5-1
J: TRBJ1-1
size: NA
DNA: TGCGCCAGCAGCTTTCCCGGGACAGGGTATACCACTGAAGCTTTCTTT
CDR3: CASSFPGTGYTTEAFF

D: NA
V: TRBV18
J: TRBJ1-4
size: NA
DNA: TGTGCCAGCTCACCGCGAACTGCAACTAATGAAAAACTGTTTTTT
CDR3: CASSPRTATNEKLFF

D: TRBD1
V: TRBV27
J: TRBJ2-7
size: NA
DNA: TGTGCCAGCAGTTTCCGACAGGGCCTTTTTATCGAGCAGTACTTC
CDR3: CASSFRQGLFIEQYF

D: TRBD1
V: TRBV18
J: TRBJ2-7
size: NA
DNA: TGTGCCAGCTCATACCAGGGGGCGCATCAGTACGAGCAGTACTTC
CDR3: CASSYQGAHQYEQYF

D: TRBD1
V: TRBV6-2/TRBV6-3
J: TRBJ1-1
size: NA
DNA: TGTGCCAGCAGTTACGCCGGGACAGGGTTAGGGAGAGGGACGAACACTGAAGCTTTCTTT
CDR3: CASSYAGTGLGRGTNTEAFF

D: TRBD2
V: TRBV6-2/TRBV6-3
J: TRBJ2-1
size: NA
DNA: TGTGCCAGCAGTTACACCACGGGAGGTTACAATGAGCAGTTCTTC
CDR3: CASSYTTGGYNEQFF

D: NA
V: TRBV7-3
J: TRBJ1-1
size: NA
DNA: TGTGCCAGCAGCTTAACCCAGGCTGCTGAAGCTTTCTTT
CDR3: CASSLTQAAEAFF

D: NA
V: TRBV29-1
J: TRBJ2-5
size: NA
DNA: TGCAGCGTCGGCCCTGAGGGAGAGACCCAGTACTTC
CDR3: CSVGPEGETQYF

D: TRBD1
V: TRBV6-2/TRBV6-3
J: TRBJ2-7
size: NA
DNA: TGTGCCAGCAGTTACTCCGGACAGGGCTCCTACGAGCAGTACTTC
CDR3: CASSYSGQGSYEQYF

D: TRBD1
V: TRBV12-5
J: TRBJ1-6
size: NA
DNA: TGTGCTAGTGGTTCCGGGACAGGGCACTCACCCCTCCACTTT
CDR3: CASGSGTGHSPLHF

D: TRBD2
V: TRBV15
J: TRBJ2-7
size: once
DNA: TGTGCCACCAGCAAAGCGGAACTAGCGGGGGTCTACGAGCAGTACTTC
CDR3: CATSKAELAGVYEQYF

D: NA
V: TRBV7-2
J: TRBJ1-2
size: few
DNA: TGTGCCAGCAGCCCAAGCAGGAAGTACGGCTACACCTTC
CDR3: CASSPSRKYGYTF

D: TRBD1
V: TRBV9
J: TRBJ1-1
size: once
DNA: TGTGCCAGCAGCGCCGGGGACAGCTTGAACACTGAAGCTTTCTTT
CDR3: CASSAGDSLNTEAFF

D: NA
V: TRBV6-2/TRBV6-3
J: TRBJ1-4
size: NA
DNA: TGTGCCAGCAGCTCCGGATTCGACAGATATGAAAAACTGTTTTTT
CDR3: CASSSGFDRYEKLFF

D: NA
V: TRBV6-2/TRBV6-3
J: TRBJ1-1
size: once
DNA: TGTGCCAGCAGCTATACCCGTGGCGGCCCGAACACTGAAGCTTTCTTT
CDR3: CASSYTRGGPNTEAFF

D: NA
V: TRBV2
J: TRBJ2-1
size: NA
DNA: TGTGCAAAAGGGCGGGGCTCCTACAATGAGCAGTTCTTC
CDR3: CAKGRGSYNEQFF

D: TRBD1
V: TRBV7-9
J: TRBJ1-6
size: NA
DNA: TGTGCCAGCAGCTTACCCGGGACAGTAAAGTATTCACCCCTCCACTTT
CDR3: CASSLPGTVKYSPLHF

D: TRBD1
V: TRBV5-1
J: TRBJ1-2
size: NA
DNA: TGCGCCAGCAGCCCCACAGGGGGCTTCCCCCAGATGGATGGCTACACCTTC
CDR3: CASSPTGGFPQMDGYTF

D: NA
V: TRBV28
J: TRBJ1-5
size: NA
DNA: TGTGCCAGCAGACAGTCGGTTCAGCCCCAGCATTTT
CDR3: CASRQSVQPQHF

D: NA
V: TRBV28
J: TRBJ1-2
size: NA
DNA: TGTGCCAGCAGCAACAACTACAGGGATGGCTACACCTTC
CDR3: CASSNNYRDGYTF

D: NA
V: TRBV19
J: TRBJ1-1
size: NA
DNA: TGTGCCAGTAGTTACGGCGGCGTGAACACTGAAGCTTTCTTT
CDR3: CASSYGGVNTEAFF

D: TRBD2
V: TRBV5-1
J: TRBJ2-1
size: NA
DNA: TGCGCCAGCAGCTACCCGGGGGGAAATGAGCAGTTCTTC
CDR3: CASSYPGGNEQFF

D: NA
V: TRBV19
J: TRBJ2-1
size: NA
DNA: TGTGCCAGTAACGAAGGGACTCCTCTCGATGAGCAGTTCTTC
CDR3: CASNEGTPLDEQFF

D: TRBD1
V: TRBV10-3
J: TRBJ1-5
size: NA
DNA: TGTGCCATCAGTGAATTGGGACAGGGCAATCAGCCCCAGCATTTT
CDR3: CAISELGQGNQPQHF

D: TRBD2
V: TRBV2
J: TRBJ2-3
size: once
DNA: TGTGCCAGCAGGGCCGGCGGGAGGGCCATTGTTGGAACAGATACGCAGTATTTT
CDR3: CASRAGGRAIVGTDTQYF

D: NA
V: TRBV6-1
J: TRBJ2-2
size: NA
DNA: TGTGCCAGCAGTGAAGCAGGGAAAGGGGCCGGGGAGCTGTTTTTT
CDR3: CASSEAGKGAGELFF

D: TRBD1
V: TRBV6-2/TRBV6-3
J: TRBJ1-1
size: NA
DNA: TGTGCCAGCAGTTACCCAGGGGGCAGGGAAGCTTTCTTT
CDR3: CASSYPGGREAFF

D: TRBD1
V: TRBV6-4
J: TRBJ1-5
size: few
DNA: TGTGCCAGCAGCCCCTCCCCAGGGGGAGGAAGCAATCAGCCCCAGCATTTT
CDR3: CASSPSPGGGSNQPQHF

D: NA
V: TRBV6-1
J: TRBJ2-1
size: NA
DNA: TGTGCCAGCAGTGAACTTCGGGGGATCAATGAGCAGTTCTTC
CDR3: CASSELRGINEQFF

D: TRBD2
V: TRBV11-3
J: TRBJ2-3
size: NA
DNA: TGTGCCAGCAGCTTAGATGGCGGGAGGGCCGGAGATACGCAGTATTTT
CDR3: CASSLDGGRAGDTQYF

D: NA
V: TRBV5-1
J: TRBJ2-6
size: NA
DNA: TGCGCCAGCAGCTTGCCGGAGGACAGCTCTGGGGCCAACGTCCTGACTTTC
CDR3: CASSLPEDSSGANVLTF

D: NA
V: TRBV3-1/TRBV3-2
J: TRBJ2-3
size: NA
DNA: TGTGCCAGCAGCCAAAGCCGGGAGTGGGGAGATACGCAGTATTTT
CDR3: CASSQSREWGDTQYF

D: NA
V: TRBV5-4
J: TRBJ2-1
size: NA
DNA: TGTGCCAGCAGCGCACCGGGAGTTAGGCGGTCGTTCTTC
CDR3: CASSAPGVRRSFF

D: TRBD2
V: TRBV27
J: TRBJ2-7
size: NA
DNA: TGTGCCACCAAGCGGACGGGAGGGTACGAGCAGTACTTC
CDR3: CATKRTGGYEQYF

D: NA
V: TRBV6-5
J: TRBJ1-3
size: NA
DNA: TGTGCCAGCAACCCAGGGGCCGGAAACACCATATATTTT
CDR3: CASNPGAGNTIYF

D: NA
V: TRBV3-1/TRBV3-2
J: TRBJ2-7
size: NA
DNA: TGTGCCAGCAGCCAAGGACTAACCTACGAGCAGTACTTC
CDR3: CASSQGLTYEQYF

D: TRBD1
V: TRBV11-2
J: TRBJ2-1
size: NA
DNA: TGTGCCAGCAGCTCCGGACAGGGACTGGGGTACAATGAGCAGTTCTTC
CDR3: CASSSGQGLGYNEQFF

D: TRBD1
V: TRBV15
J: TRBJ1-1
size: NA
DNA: TGTGCCACCAGCACCGCAGGGGGGAACACTGAAGCTTTCTTT
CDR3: CATSTAGGNTEAFF

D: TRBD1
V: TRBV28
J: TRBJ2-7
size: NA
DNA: TGTGCCAGCAGCCGTCCCGGGACAGGAATCTCTTCCTACGAGCAGTACTTC
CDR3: CASSRPGTGISSYEQYF